The 14 T cell receptor beta chains presented below share a single source sample, sequenced in a study of T cells after yellow fever vaccination (dated by TCRdb to between 2019 and 2020). The treatment or condition label of this sample denotes: live attenuated yellow fever vaccine strain. The library was produced with 5' RACE. The run used an Illumina HiSeq 2500. Starting from the raw public reads, TCRdb applied fastp trimming at Q25, assembled clones with MiXCR and retained in-frame beta chains. Rows are combined by CDR3 protein, so each entry shows the most common genes and DNA. The sample table contains some 560,000 distinct CDR3 sequences; only one count was recorded for less than 20% of them. Roughly 17% of the sample rests with the top ten. The sequences come from PBMCs, collected about 5 days after the first yellow fever vaccination. All receptors derive from a man in his late teens or twenties who received the YFV17D yellow fever vaccine.

This clonotype was recorded a few times. The rearrangement joins TRBV30 to TRBJ1-1, with D possibly TRBD1 on 6 matching bases. The CDR3 contains 12 residues. Germline V gene lookup returns CDR1 GTSNPN and CDR2 SVGIG (reference sequence). Trimming removed 8 bases at V and 10 bases at J, with 20 bases between. CDR3 region: CAGTRRGAAAFF. In DNA, the CDR3 is TGTGCCGGGACTCGGCGGGGGGCTGCAGCTTTCTTT.

This clonotype turned up a few times. This CDR3 reads CARTGRGKDNSPLHF. As DNA, the CDR3 is TGCGCCAGGACGGGTCGGGGGAAGGATAATTCACCCCTCCACTTT. This chain links TRBV5-1 with TRBJ1-6; TRBD1 might be the D (5 bases). Germline V gene data show CDR1 as SGHRS and CDR2 as YFSETQ. The CDR3 runs 15 residues. Between the trimmed V and J ends, which lost 8 bases and 5 bases, there was a span of 17 bases.

The gene calls are TRBV5-1 and TRBJ2-7, with 10 bases that match TRBD2. CDR1 and CDR2 (germline): SGHRS, YFSETQ. V trimming: 4 bases; J trimming: 3 bases; junction bases outside the gene matches: 7. The length of the CDR3 is 15 residues. CDR3 bases: TGCGCCAGCAGCACCGCTAGCGGGGGTTACTACGAGCAGTACTTC. Translation gives CASSTASGGYYEQYF. Supplemented by reference TRBV5-1 and TRBJ2-7, the full variable domain reads KAGVTQTPRYLIKTRGQQVTLSCSPISGHRSVSWYQQTPGQGLQFLFEYFSETQRNKGNFPGRFSGRQFSNSRSEMNVSTLELGDSALYLCASSTASGGYYEQYFGPGTRLTVT.

Many counts were recorded for this clonotype. The genes are TRBV24-1 and TRBJ1-1; perhaps TRBD1 as D (5 bases). Germline V gives CDR1 KGHDR, CDR2 SFDVKD. This CDR3 has 12 amino acids. V lost 4 bases and J 7 bases, leaving 9 bases between the germline ends. This CDR3 is CATSEGDGEAFF. The DNA for the CDR3 is TGTGCCACCAGTGAAGGGGACGGTGAAGCTTTCTTT.

The V and J genes are TRBV4-1 and TRBJ2-1; 9 nucleotides agree with TRBD2. From germline, CDR1 is MGHRA and CDR2 YSYEKL. V lost 3 bases, J lost 4 bases, and 4 bases stayed unmatched. The CDR3 runs 15 residues. As DNA, the CDR3 is TGCGCCAGCAGCCACAGCGGGGGGACTTACAATGAGCAGTTCTTC. It yields the protein CASSHSGGTYNEQFF.

The J gene is TRBJ1-2, the V gene TRBV6-1, with TRBD1 matching over 12 bases. The germline gives CDR1 MNHNS, CDR2 SASEGT. V lost 6 bases and J lost 8; bases outside the gene matches: 10. The CDR3 is 15 residues long. The CDR3 is CASRAPGQGASGYTF. The CDR3 DNA follows: TGTGCCAGCAGAGCCCCGGGACAGGGGGCGTCCGGCTACACCTTC.

The J gene is TRBJ2-1, the V gene TRBV5-1; TRBD1 agrees at 11 bases. After removal of 4 bases from V and 7 bases from J, the junction contained 10 bases not matched to a gene. Germline-derived CDR1 and CDR2 are SGHRS and YFSETQ. CDR3 length: 16 residues. The CDR3 loop is CASSPTGQGGPNEQFF. The CDR3 DNA reads TGCGCCAGCAGCCCCACGGGACAGGGGGGCCCGAATGAGCAGTTCTTC.

The chain is built from TRBV5-1 and TRBJ2-2, with D possibly matching TRBD1 (5 bases). From germline, CDR1 is SGHRS and CDR2 YFSETQ. V gave up 5 bases and J gave up 3 bases, with 17 bases separating them. The CDR3 runs to 16 residues. The CDR3 DNA is TGCGCCAGCAGTCATTCAGGGAATACTGACACCGGGGAGCTGTTTTTT. Protein: CASSHSGNTDTGELFF.

J is TRBJ2-5 and V is TRBV7-7; D could derive from TRBD1 or TRBD2 (5 bases each). CDR1 and CDR2 (germline): SSHAT, FNYEAQ (reference sequence). Trimming stripped 1 base from V and 5 bases from J, with 14 bases between. CDR3 length: 15 amino acids. As DNA, the CDR3 is TGTGCCAGCAGCTTAGACACGGGGCTGGGTGAGACCCAGTACTTC. Protein sequence: CASSLDTGLGETQYF.

This clonotype was detected many times. The chain has TRBV5-1 and TRBJ2-5; no clear D. With 0 bases removed from V and 4 bases from J, the gap between germline ends came to 7 bases. The CDR3 totals 13 residues. Germline loops: CDR1 SGHRS, CDR2 YFSETQ. This chain's CDR3 is CASSLEWRETQYF. DNA of the CDR3: TGCGCCAGCAGCTTGGAGTGGAGAGAGACCCAGTACTTC.

The gene calls are TRBV7-8 and TRBJ1-6; D might be TRBD1 (5 bases). Trimming stripped 0 bases from V and 8 bases from J, with 11 bases between. This CDR3 spans 15 amino acids. CDR1 is SGHVS and CDR2 is FQNEAQ in the germline V gene. This chain's CDR3 is CASSLAGVGDSPLHF. CDR3 sequence (DNA): TGTGCCAGCAGCTTAGCAGGGGTGGGGGATTCACCCCTCCACTTT. Complete variable domain (other parts from reference TRBV7-8 and TRBJ1-6): GAGVSQSPRYKVAKRGQDVALRCDPISGHVSLFWYQQALGQGPEFLTYFQNEAQLDKSGLPSDRFFAERPEGSVSTLKIQRTQQEDSAVYLCASSLAGVGDSPLHFGNGTRLTVT.

As regards this clonotype: Compared with germline, one end of the junction differs, possibly owing to a read error. The chain joins TRBV7-9 to TRBJ1-5; D not resolved. The CDR3 totals 12 residues. Germline V gives CDR1 SEHNR, CDR2 FQNEAQ (reference sequence). CDR3 in DNA: TGTACCAGCAGCTTGTGGAATCAGCCCCAGCATTTT. Residues: CTSSLWNQPQHF.

This chain joins TRBV7-9 and TRBJ1-5; D may be TRBD1 (6 bases). The CDR3 length is 13 residues. Per the germline V gene, CDR1 is SEHNR and CDR2 is FQNEAQ (reference sequence). V was cut by 5 bases and J by 5 bases, with 10 bases left in between. The CDR3 protein is CASSRKGDQPQHF. The CDR3 DNA reads TGTGCCAGCAGCCGAAAGGGGGATCAGCCCCAGCATTTT.

This clonotype was seen only once. This rearrangement joins TRBV5-1 to TRBJ1-2, with a tentative D call TRBD1 (5 bases). V dropped 4 bases and J dropped 4 bases, with 14 bases sitting between them. The CDR3 extends over 14 amino acids. CDR1 and CDR2 (germline): SGHRS, YFSETQ. CDR3 in amino acids: CASSERSDSYGYTF. In DNA, the CDR3 is TGCGCCAGCAGCGAGAGGTCTGACAGCTATGGCTACACCTTC.